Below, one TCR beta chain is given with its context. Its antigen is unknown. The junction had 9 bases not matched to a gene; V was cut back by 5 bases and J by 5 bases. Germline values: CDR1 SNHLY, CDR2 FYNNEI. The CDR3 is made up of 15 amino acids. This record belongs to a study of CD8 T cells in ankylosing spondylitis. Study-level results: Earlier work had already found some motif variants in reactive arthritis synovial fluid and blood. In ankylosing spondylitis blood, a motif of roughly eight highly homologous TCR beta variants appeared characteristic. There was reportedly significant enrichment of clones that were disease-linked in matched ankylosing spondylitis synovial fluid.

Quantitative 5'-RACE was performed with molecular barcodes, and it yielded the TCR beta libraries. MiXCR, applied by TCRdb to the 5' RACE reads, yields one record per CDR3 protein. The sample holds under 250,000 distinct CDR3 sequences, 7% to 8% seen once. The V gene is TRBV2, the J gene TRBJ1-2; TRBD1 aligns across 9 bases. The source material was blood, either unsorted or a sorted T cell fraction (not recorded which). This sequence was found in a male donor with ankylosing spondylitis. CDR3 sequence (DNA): TGTGCCAGCAGTTACCCGGGACAGGGAAGATATGGCTACACCTTC. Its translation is CASSYPGQGRYGYTF.